The source of this T cell receptor beta chain is a study of OX40 agonist ivuxolimab in advanced cancers. The study, taken as a whole, reports: Mean expanded clone counts were higher in CD8+ than CD4+ T cells.

With regard to this clone: Antigen specificity is unknown.

Sequencing used immunoSEQ multiplex PCR; TCRdb keeps in-frame clones, though not all of them. The sample consists of 68,000 or so clones, roughly 83% of them appearing once. Trimming cost V 0 bases and J 7 bases; bases outside gene matches: 5. This CDR3 has 16 residues. Germline CDR1 reads MGHRA; CDR2 reads YSYEKL. This chain links TRBV4-1 with TRBJ2-1; 11 bases agree with TRBD2. The source of this sequence is an adult with an advanced solid tumor such as melanoma, head and neck, liver or kidney cancer. The specimen comprised CD4+ or CD8+ T cells sorted from blood, sampled in a trial of the OX40 agonist ivuxolimab. The CDR3 protein is CASSQDRLAGGNEQFF. The CDR3 DNA sequence: TGCGCCAGCAGCCAAGACAGGCTAGCGGGAGGAAATGAGCAGTTCTTC.